What follows are 4 T cell receptor beta chains derived from one specimen sequenced in a study of T cells in narcolepsy (dated by TCRdb to the late 2010s). Receptor libraries were prepared by the immunoSEQ multiplex PCR assay. The table comes from immuneACCESS by way of TCRdb, which keeps in-frame sequences with V and J called. Part of the clones is missing from these tables; in studies checked, under half for an unresolved V gene and the rest for unknown reasons. This sample lists roughly 27,000 clones; about nine tenths were detected once. 1% to 1.3% of the sample is held by the ten biggest clonotypes. Source material: CD45RA- memory CD4+ T cells from PBMCs. The cell subset or site label for this specimen denotes: memory T cells sorted ex vivo from peripheral blood. All receptors come from a human donor with narcolepsy.

This rearrangement joins TRBV27 to TRBJ1-6, with 7 bases matching TRBD1. Per germline, CDR1 MNHEY and CDR2 SMNVEV (reference sequence). The CDR3 length is 15 residues. Trimming took 3 bases from V and 6 from J; bases not matched to a gene: 5. CDR3 in DNA: TGTGCCAGCAGTTTGGCAGGGGGGAGTAATTCACCCCTCCACTTT. It codes for CASSLAGGSNSPLHF.

The rearrangement uses TRBV15 and TRBJ2-1; no clear D gene. The germline gives CDR1 LNHNV, CDR2 YYDKDF (reference sequence). With 2 bases removed from V and 2 bases from J, the gap between germline ends came to 13 bases. The CDR3 consists of 16 residues. The CDR3 DNA follows: TGTGCCACCAGCAGACGACAAGGGTCCACCTACAATGAGCAGTTCTTC. It specifies CATSRRQGSTYNEQFF.

This chain connects TRBV15 to TRBJ2-2; D not resolved. The CDR3 extends over 12 amino acids. V dropped 1 base and J dropped 4 bases, with 1 base sitting between them. CDR1 and CDR2 from the germline V gene are LNHNV and YYDKDF (reference sequence). The CDR3 nucleotides read TGTGCCACCAGCAGAGGCACCGGGGAGCTGTTTTTT. This gives the protein CATSRGTGELFF.

The CDR3 reads CASSPPRDRAFGNTIYF. The CDR3 nucleotides read TGTGCCAGCTCACCACCCCGGGACAGGGCTTTTGGAAACACCATATATTTT. The J gene is TRBJ1-3, the V gene TRBV18, with 9 bases lining up with TRBD1. CDR1 is KGHSH, CDR2 LQKENI, per germline. The CDR3 consists of 17 residues. After removal of 0 bases from V and 3 bases from J, the junction contained 6 bases not matched to a gene.